The sample holds one count of the clone carrying this TCR beta chain. The CDR3 has 14 amino acids. Germline-derived CDR1 and CDR2 are DFQATT and SNEGSKA (reference sequence). V was clipped by 2 bases and J by 4 bases; unmatched bases: 3. Each CDR3 protein is one row after TCRdb ran MiXCR on the 5' RACE reads. The table includes around 1.7 million distinct CDR3 sequences, about 31% detected once. The record originates from a study of identical twins. The gene calls are TRBV20-1 and TRBJ2-1, with TRBD1 matching 9 bases. Sequencing was done on a sample of cord blood. The clonotype originates from a newborn girl in good health. The CDR3 loop is CSARTGGRYNEQFF. CDR3 in DNA: TGCAGTGCTAGAACAGGGGGCAGGTACAATGAGCAGTTCTTC.